This T cell receptor (beta chain) comes out of a study of Graves' ophthalmopathy and Graves' hyperthyroidism. General study points: Ophthalmopathy progression was predicted by the model at less than 71% sensitivity and approximately 72% specificity. For separating ophthalmopathy from stable hyperthyroidism, a 13-signature model gave less than 90% sensitivity and around 80% specificity.

The sequenced template was RNA, covering the TCR beta CDR3 region. HTBI primers primed a first-round RT-PCR, and a second-round multiplex PCR followed. Via MiXCR, TCRdb re-called the multiplex PCR reads, giving one row per CDR3 protein. The table records about 1.2 million distinct CDR3 sequences, roughly two fifths of them present only once. Germline V lookup: CDR1 MGHRA, CDR2 YSYEKL. Trimming pared 0 bases from V and 0 bases from J, leaving 8 bases between. The CDR3 is 15 residues long. This clonotype was seen only a few times. Its antigen remains unidentified. The sequence derives from an adult man with Graves' hyperthyroidism. V and J are TRBV4-1 and TRBJ2-5; D might be TRBD1 (5 bases). Sequencing was performed on peripheral blood or thyroid tissue (not recorded which). CDR3 in DNA: TGCGCCAGCAGCCAAGAAGGGGCTAACCAAGAGACCCAGTACTTC. This gives the protein CASSQEGANQETQYF.